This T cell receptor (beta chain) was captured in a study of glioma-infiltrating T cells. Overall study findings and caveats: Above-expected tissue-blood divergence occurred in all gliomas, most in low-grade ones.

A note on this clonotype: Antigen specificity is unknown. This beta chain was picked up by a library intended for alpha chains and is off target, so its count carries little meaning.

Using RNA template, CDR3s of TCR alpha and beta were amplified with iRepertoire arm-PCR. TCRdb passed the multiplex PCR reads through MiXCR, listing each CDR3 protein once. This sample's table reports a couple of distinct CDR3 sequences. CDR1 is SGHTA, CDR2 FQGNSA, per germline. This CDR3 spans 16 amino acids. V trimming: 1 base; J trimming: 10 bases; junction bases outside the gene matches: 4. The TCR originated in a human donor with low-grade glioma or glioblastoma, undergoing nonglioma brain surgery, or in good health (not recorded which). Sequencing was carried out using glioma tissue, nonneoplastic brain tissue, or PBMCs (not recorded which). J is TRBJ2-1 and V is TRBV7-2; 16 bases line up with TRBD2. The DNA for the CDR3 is TGTGCCAGCAGCTTAGAAGGGACTAGCGGGGGGGAAGAGCAGTTCTTC. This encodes CASSLEGTSGGEEQFF.